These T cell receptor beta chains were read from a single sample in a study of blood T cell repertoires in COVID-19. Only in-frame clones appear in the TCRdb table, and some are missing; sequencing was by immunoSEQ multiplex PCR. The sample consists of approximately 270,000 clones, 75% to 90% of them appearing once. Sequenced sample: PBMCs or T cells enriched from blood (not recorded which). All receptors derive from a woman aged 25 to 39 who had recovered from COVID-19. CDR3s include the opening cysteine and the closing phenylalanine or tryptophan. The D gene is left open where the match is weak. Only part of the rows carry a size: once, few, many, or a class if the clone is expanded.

TGTGCCAGCAGCCATGTCAGTAGCAATCAGCCCCAGCATTTT	CASSHVSSNQPQHF	TRBV7-9	TRBJ1-5	.	.
TGTGCCAGCAGTGAACCTGGACAGGGGTTACCCTACGAGCAGTACTTC	CASSEPGQGLPYEQYF	TRBV2	TRBJ2-7	.	TRBD1
TGTGCCAGCAGTTTAGCGGGGGGGCACTACAATGAGCAGTTCTTC	CASSLAGGHYNEQFF	TRBV28	TRBJ2-1	.	TRBD2
TGTGCCAGCAGGGCTCCGGGACTCCGCACTAATACGCAGTATTTT	CASRAPGLRTNTQYF	TRBV2	TRBJ2-3	.	.
TGTGCCAGCAGCTCTAAGGACAGCCTTAATGAAAAACTGTTTTTT	CASSSKDSLNEKLFF	TRBV7-9	TRBJ1-4	.	.
TGTGCCAGCAGCTTTGGGGACTCTCGAAAAGGAGGCTACACCTTC	CASSFGDSRKGGYTF	TRBV7-9	TRBJ1-2	.	.
TGTGCCACCCGGAGAGGTTTTGACATTCAGTACTTC	CATRRGFDIQYF	TRBV25-1	TRBJ2-4	once	.
TGTGCCAGCTCACTCTGGGAGTCCTACGAGCAGTACTTC	CASSLWESYEQYF	TRBV18	TRBJ2-7	.	.
TGTGCCAGCAGCTTGGGACACAATAAGAACACTGAAGCTTTCTTT	CASSLGHNKNTEAFF	TRBV5-8	TRBJ1-1	.	.
TGTGCCACCAGTGCTAGGACAGGGGATCAGCCCCAGCATTTT	CATSARTGDQPQHF	TRBV24-1	TRBJ1-5	.	TRBD1
TGTGCCAGCGGGACTAGCGGGAGTCGAGAGACCCAGTACTTC	CASGTSGSRETQYF	TRBV6-5	TRBJ2-5	.	TRBD2
TGTGCCAGCAGGCCCGACCTAGACAGGACCGGGGAGCTGTTTTTT	CASRPDLDRTGELFF	TRBV2	TRBJ2-2	.	.
TGTGCCAGCAGTTATGAGGCTAGCTCCTACAATGAGCAGTTCTTC	CASSYEASSYNEQFF	TRBV6-5	TRBJ2-1	many	.
TGTGCCAGCAGGTCCCGCGGGACGGAAACTAATGAAAAACTGTTTTTT	CASRSRGTETNEKLFF	TRBV9	TRBJ1-4	.	.
TGTGCCAGCAGGAATAGTTGGCAGGGAGGCGAAAAACTGTTTTTT	CASRNSWQGGEKLFF	TRBV27	TRBJ1-4	.	.
TGTGCCAGTAGCGGGAGGGCCTTCAATGAGCAGTTCTTC	CASSGRAFNEQFF	TRBV11-2	TRBJ2-1	.	TRBD2
TGCGCCAGCAGCTACCCGGGACAAATGAACACTGAAGCTTTCTTT	CASSYPGQMNTEAFF	TRBV5-1	TRBJ1-1	.	.
TGTGCCAGCAGCCCCCGGACTAGCGGGAACCAAGAGACCCAGTACTTC	CASSPRTSGNQETQYF	TRBV11-3	TRBJ2-5	.	TRBD2
TGCGCCAGCAGCCCGGGAACCTGGACTAGCGGGTACACAGATACGCAGTATTTT	CASSPGTWTSGYTDTQYF	TRBV5-1	TRBJ2-3	.	TRBD2
TGTGCCAGTAGTATGGAGCGGGCACCACCCCTCCACTTT	CASSMERAPPLHF	TRBV19	TRBJ1-6	.	.
TGTGCCAGCAGCAATCCAGGTGAAGCTTTCTTT	CASSNPGEAFF	TRBV11-2	TRBJ1-1	once	.
TGCAGCGTTGATCAGGGGGCAAGAACTGAAGCTTTCTTT	CSVDQGARTEAFF	TRBV29-1	TRBJ1-1	.	TRBD1
TGTGCCAGCGGGATGGGGACAGGAACCTGGGAAGAGCAGTACTTC	CASGMGTGTWEEQYF	TRBV28	TRBJ2-7	.	TRBD1
TGTGCCACCAGCTATACTGCCTCCCTCTCTGGAAACACCATATATTTT	CATSYTASLSGNTIYF	TRBV15	TRBJ1-3	.	.
TGTGCCAGCAGCCAGGGGACAGGCTGGAACACTGAAGCTTTCTTT	CASSQGTGWNTEAFF	TRBV3-1/TRBV3-2	TRBJ1-1	.	TRBD1
TGTGCCAGTAGTATAGTTACGGGGAGGACTGAAGCTTTCTTT	CASSIVTGRTEAFF	TRBV19	TRBJ1-1	.	.
TGTGCCTGGAGCAGGGTCCCCGACTCCTACGAGCAGTACTTC	CAWSRVPDSYEQYF	TRBV30	TRBJ2-7	.	.
TGTGCCAGCAGCCCCCCTAGCGGGAGGGCCCCCGGGGAGCTGTTTTTT	CASSPPSGRAPGELFF	TRBV9	TRBJ2-2	.	TRBD2
TGTGCCAGCTCGGAGGGGGGGATTTTAGGACAGCCCCAGCATTTT	CASSEGGILGQPQHF	TRBV18	TRBJ1-5	.	.
TGTGCCAGCAGCATGACAGGTTTGCAAGAGACCCAGTACTTC	CASSMTGLQETQYF	TRBV7-3	TRBJ2-5	.	.
TGTGCCAGCAGTCTCAGGGGGCGAGACACCTTC	CASSLRGRDTF	TRBV5-6	TRBJ1-2	.	TRBD1
TGCGCCAGCAGTCAATGCCAGGGGTTAGGCTATAGCAATCAGCCCCAGCATTTT	CASSQCQGLGYSNQPQHF	TRBV23-1	TRBJ1-5	.	.
TGTGCCTGGAGTTCCGCACGGACAGGGTTTCTGAACACTGAAGCTTTCTTT	CAWSSARTGFLNTEAFF	TRBV30	TRBJ1-1	.	TRBD1
TGTGCCAGCAGCGGATTACAGGGTTTTAATGAAAAACTGTTTTTT	CASSGLQGFNEKLFF	TRBV9	TRBJ1-4	.	.
TGCGCCAGCACTAGTGAGCCCTACGAGCAGTACTTC	CASTSEPYEQYF	TRBV10-2	TRBJ2-7	few	.
TGTGCCAGCAGCTACGGACAGGATGGCTACACCTTC	CASSYGQDGYTF	TRBV28	TRBJ1-2	.	TRBD1
TGTGCCAGCAGTTACTCGGGCAGGGGAGGCTACACCTTC	CASSYSGRGGYTF	TRBV6-5	TRBJ1-2	.	.
TGTGCCAGCAGGACCCCGGGGGGAGACACTGAAGCTTTCTTT	CASRTPGGDTEAFF	TRBV5-4	TRBJ1-1	.	.
TGTGCCAGCAGCTTACCCCAGACGGGCGGGGAGCTGTTTTTT	CASSLPQTGGELFF	TRBV11-1	TRBJ2-2	.	.
TGTGCCAGCTCACCACCTAACACAGGGGGCTTGTACACTGAAGCTTTCTTT	CASSPPNTGGLYTEAFF	TRBV18	TRBJ1-1	.	TRBD1